This TCR beta chain was documented in a study of blood T cell repertoires in COVID-19. V lost 5 bases, J lost 5 bases, and 4 bases stayed unmatched. Germline CDR1 reads SEHNR; CDR2 reads FQNEAQ (reference sequence). The CDR3 covers 13 residues. TCRdb's table, derived via immunoSEQ multiplex PCR, lists solely in-frame clones and lacks some. The sample lists about 180,000 clones, about 80% occurring once. The sequence came from a man in his 70s with active or convalescent COVID-19. The chain couples TRBV7-9 to TRBJ2-7, with 9 bases fitting TRBD1. The sample was peripheral blood. CDR3 in amino acids: CASSLDRGHEQYF. The CDR3 region has the DNA TGTGCCAGCAGCCTGGACAGGGGCCACGAGCAGTACTTC.